This record concerns one T cell receptor (beta chain) sequence. The clone's antigen remains unknown. Nothing much larger sits one base from this clone, and base qualities are not available. The data were taken from a study of CD8 T cells in ankylosing spondylitis listed by TCRdb under 2017. Turning to the overall study: The study set out to find disease-linked TCR variants by profiling T cell receptor beta repertoires in ankylosing spondylitis patients and healthy donors. The full study cohort was made up of about two dozen ankylosing spondylitis patients and about a hundred healthy donors. Peripheral blood was sampled, and synovial fluid was also collected from ankylosing spondylitis patients. Paper-wide results and their limitations: Blood from ankylosing spondylitis patients appeared to be characterized by a TCR beta motif made up of about 8 highly homologous amino acid variants. Some motif variants had previously been reported in the synovial fluid and blood of reactive arthritis patients, which suggests shared mechanisms of disease initiation. A CD8+ phenotype was shown by the disease-linked clones, which were found at relatively low frequencies in peripheral blood. Significant enrichment of the disease-linked clones was reported in matched synovial fluid samples from ankylosing spondylitis patients.

The germline V gene (reference sequence) provides CDR1 PRHDT and CDR2 FYEKMQ. V is pared back by 2 bases and J by 10 bases, with 11 bases lying between the germline termini. Including the terminal cysteine and phenylalanine, the CDR3 comprises 12 residues. Only the CDR3 part of the read is kept: 36 bases, read in frame from the first base. Instrument used: Illumina HiSeq 2500. Quantitative 5'-RACE with molecular barcodes was the method used to prepare the TCR beta libraries. The paper's data handling went like this. A new computational method, built on a probabilistic model of VDJ rearrangement, was used to identify disease-linked TCR variants. In-frame beta chains were kept once TCRdb had trimmed the public reads at Q25 with fastp and called clones with MiXCR. Every CDR3 protein is listed once, alongside the most common genes and DNA of its rows. For this entry, the V and J calls and clone size follow TCRdb and not the study's own pipeline. The sample has 200,000 to 250,000 distinct CDR3 sequences on record, approximately 11% of them singletons. The ten most abundant clones make up under 7% of the sample.

The sample taken for sequencing was blood, either unsorted or a sorted T cell fraction (not recorded which). The TCR originated in a male donor with ankylosing spondylitis or in good health (not recorded which). The chain employs TRBV13 and TRBJ2-5; a weak D assignment points to TRBD2 (6 bases agree). The nucleotide sequence is given as TGTGCCAGCAGCTTATCTCCCGGGGGCCAGTACTTC. Translation gives CASSLSPGGQYF.